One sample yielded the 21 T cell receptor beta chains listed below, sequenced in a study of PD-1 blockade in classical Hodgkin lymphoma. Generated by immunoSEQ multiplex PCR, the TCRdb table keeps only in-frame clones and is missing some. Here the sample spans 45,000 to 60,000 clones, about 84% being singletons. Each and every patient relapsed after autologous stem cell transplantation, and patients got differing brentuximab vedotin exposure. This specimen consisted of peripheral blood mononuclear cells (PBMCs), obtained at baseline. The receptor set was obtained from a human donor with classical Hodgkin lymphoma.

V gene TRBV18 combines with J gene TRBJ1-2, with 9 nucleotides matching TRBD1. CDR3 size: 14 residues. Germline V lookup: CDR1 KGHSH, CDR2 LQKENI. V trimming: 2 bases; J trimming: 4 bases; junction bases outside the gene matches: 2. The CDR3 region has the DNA TGTGCCAGCTCACCAGGGACAGGGTTCTATGGCTACACCTTC. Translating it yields CASSPGTGFYGYTF.

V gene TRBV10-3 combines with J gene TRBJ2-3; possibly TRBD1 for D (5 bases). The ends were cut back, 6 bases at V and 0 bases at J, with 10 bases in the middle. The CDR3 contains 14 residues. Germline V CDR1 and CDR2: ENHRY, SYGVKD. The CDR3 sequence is CAIRTATSTDTQYF. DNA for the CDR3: TGTGCCATCAGGACAGCTACCAGCACAGATACGCAGTATTTT.

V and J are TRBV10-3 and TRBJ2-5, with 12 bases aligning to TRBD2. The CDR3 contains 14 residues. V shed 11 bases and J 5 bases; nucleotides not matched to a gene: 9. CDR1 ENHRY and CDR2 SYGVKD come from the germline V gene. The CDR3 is CAASTSGRFETQYF. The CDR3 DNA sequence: TGTGCCGCGTCGACTAGCGGGAGATTCGAGACCCAGTACTTC.

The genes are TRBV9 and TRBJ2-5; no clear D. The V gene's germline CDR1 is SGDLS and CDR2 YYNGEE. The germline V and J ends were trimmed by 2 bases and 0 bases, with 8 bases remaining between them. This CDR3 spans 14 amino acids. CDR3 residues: CASSVALNQETQYF. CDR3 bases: TGTGCCAGCAGCGTGGCTTTAAACCAAGAGACCCAGTACTTC.

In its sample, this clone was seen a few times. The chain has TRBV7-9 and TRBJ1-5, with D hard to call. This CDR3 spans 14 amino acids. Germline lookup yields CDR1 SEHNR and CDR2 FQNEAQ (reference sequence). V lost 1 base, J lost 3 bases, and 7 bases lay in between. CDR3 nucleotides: TGTGCCAGCAGCTTAGGGGTCACCAATCAGCCCCAGCATTTT. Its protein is CASSLGVTNQPQHF.

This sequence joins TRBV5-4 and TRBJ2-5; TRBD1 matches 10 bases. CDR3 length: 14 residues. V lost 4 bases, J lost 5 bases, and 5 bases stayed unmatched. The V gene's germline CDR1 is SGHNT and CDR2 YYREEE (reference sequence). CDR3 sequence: CASSRQGAGETQYF. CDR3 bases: TGTGCCAGCAGCAGACAGGGGGCGGGGGAGACCCAGTACTTC.

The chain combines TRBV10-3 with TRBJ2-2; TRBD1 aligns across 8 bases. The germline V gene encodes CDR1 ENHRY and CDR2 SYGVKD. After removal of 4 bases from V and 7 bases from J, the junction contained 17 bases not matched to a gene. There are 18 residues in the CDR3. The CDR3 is CAISAPGQGAIDGGELFF. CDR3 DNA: TGTGCCATCAGTGCCCCGGGGCAGGGGGCTATAGACGGCGGGGAGCTGTTTTTT.

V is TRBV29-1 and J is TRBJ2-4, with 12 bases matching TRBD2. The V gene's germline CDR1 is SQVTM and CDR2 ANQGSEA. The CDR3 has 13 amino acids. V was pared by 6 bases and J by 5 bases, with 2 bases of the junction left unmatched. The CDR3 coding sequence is TGCAGCGTCCGACTAGCGGGGGAAAACATTCAGTACTTC. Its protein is CSVRLAGENIQYF.

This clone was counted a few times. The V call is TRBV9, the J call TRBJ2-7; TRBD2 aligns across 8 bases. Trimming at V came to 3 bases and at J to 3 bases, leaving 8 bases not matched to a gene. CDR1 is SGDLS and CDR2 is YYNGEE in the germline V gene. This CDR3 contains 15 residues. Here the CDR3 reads CASSGGSGSFYEQYF. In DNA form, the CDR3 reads TGTGCCAGCAGCGGGGGAAGCGGGAGTTTCTACGAGCAGTACTTC. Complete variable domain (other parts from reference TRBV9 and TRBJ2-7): DSGVTQTPKHLITATGQRVTLRCSPRSGDLSVYWYQQSLDQGLQFLIQYYNGEERAKGNILERFSAQQFPDLHSELNLSSLELGDSALYFCASSGGSGSFYEQYFGPGTRLTVT.

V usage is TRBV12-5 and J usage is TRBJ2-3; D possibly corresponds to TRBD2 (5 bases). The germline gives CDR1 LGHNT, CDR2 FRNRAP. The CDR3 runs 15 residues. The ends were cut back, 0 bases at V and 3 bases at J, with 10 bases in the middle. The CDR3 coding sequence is TGTGCTAGTGGTTTGGTTGAGGGTGGTACAGATACGCAGTATTTT. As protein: CASGLVEGGTDTQYF.

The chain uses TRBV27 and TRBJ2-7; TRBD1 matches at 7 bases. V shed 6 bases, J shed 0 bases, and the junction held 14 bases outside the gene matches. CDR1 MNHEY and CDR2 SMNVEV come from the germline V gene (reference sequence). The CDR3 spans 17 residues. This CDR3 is CASRLTHLTGLSYEQYF. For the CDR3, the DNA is TGTGCCAGCAGACTCACCCACCTGACAGGGCTCTCCTACGAGCAGTACTTC.

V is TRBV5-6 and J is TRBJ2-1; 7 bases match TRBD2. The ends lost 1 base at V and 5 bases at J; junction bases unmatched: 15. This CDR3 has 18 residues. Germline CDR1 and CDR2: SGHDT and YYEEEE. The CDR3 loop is CASSLTAGRFVLHNEQFF. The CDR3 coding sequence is TGTGCCAGCAGCTTGACAGCGGGAAGATTCGTCCTGCACAATGAGCAGTTCTTC.

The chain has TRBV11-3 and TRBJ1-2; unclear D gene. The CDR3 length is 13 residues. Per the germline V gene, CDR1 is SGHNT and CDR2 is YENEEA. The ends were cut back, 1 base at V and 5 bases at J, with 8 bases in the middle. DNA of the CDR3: TGTGCCAGCAGCTTAGGGTCTTTATATGGCTACACCTTC. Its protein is CASSLGSLYGYTF.

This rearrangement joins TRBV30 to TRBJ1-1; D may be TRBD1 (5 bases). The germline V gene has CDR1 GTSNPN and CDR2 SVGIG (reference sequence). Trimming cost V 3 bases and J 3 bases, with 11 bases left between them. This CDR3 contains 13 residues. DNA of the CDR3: TGTGCCTGGAGCAGGGTGTCGGACACTGAAGCTTTCTTT. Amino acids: CAWSRVSDTEAFF.

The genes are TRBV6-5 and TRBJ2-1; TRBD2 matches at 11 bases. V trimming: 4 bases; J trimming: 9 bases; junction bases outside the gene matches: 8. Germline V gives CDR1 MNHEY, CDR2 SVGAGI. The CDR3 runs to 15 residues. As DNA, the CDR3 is TGTGCCAGCAGTTCCCCCGCTAGCGGGAGGATTGAGCAGTTCTTC. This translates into CASSSPASGRIEQFF.

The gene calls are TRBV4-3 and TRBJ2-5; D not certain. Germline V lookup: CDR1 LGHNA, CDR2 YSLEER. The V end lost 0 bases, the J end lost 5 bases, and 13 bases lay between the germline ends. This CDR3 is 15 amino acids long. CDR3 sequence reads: CASSQDRGVSETQYF. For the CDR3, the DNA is TGCGCCAGCAGCCAAGATCGTGGGGTGTCCGAGACCCAGTACTTC.

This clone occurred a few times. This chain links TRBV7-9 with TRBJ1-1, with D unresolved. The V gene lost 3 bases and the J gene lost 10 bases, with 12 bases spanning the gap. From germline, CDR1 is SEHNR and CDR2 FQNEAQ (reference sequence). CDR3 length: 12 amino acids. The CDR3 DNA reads TGTGCCAGCAGCTTCGTTGATGGTGGAGCTTTCTTT. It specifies CASSFVDGGAFF.

This chain's CDR3 is CASSVEASGPQYF. The CDR3 nucleotides are TGTGCCAGCAGCGTAGAGGCTAGCGGGCCGCAGTATTTT. This rearrangement joins TRBV9 to TRBJ2-3; TRBD2 matches at 8 bases. Looked up from germline, CDR1 is SGDLS and CDR2 is YYNGEE. After removal of 0 bases from V and 10 bases from J, the junction contained 4 bases not matched to a gene. The CDR3 covers 13 residues.

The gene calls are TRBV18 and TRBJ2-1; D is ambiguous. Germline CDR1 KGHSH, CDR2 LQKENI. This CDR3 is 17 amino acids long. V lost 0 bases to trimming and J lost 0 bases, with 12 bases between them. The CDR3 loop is CASSPPYGGPSYNEQFF. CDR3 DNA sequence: TGTGCCAGCTCACCACCCTATGGCGGACCCTCCTACAATGAGCAGTTCTTC.

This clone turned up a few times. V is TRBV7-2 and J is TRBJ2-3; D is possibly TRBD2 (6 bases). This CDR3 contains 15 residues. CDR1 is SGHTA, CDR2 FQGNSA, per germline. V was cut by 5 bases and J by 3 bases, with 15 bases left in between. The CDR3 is CASSQDYQQTDTQYF. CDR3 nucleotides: TGTGCCAGCAGCCAGGACTACCAGCAGACAGATACGCAGTATTTT.

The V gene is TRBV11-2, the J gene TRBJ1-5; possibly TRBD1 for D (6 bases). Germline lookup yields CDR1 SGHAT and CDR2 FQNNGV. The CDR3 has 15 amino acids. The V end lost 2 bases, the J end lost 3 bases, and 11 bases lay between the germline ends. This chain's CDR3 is CASSLSTGTNQPQHF. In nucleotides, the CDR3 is TGTGCCAGCAGCTTATCGACAGGTACCAATCAGCCCCAGCATTTT.